These T cell receptor beta chains were read from a single sample in a study of blood T cell repertoires in COVID-19. TCRdb's table, derived via immunoSEQ multiplex PCR, lists solely in-frame clones and lacks some. The table has 110,000 to 150,000 clones, around nine tenths seen once; the top ten hold approximately 1.5%. Sequencing used peripheral blood. The receptors derive from a woman between 45 and 60 years old with acute or convalescent COVID-19. Each CDR3 is given with its conserved first and last residue. The D gene is left open where the match is weak. The listing skips clone size in some rows; elsewhere it reads once, few, many or a size class.

TRBJ2-2,TRBV6-5,NA,NA,CASSTQRANTGELFF,TGTGCCAGCAGTACCCAGCGGGCCAACACCGGGGAGCTGTTTTTT
TRBJ1-6,TRBV19,NA,NA,CASTPQSSYNSPLHF,TGTGCCAGTACCCCACAGAGCTCCTATAATTCACCCCTCCACTTT
TRBJ2-1,TRBV7-3,NA,TRBD2,CASSLAAGLAGNEQFF,TGTGCCAGCAGCTTAGCCGCGGGGCTAGCGGGCAATGAGCAGTTCTTC
TRBJ1-1,TRBV11-2,NA,NA,CASSLATGSYTEAFF,TGTGCCAGCAGCTTAGCCACAGGGTCGTACACTGAAGCTTTCTTT
TRBJ2-5,TRBV5-1,NA,NA,CASSLVAVSGQETQYF,TGCGCCAGCAGCTTGGTTGCGGTAAGCGGGCAAGAGACCCAGTACTTC
TRBJ2-2,TRBV9,NA,NA,CASSAVTAGTGELFF,TGTGCCAGCAGCGCAGTAACCGCCGGGACCGGGGAGCTGTTTTTT
TRBJ2-7,TRBV3-1/TRBV3-2,NA,TRBD1,CASSQLDRGVYEQYF,TGTGCCAGCAGCCAGCTGGACAGGGGGGTCTACGAGCAGTACTTC
TRBJ2-6,TRBV7-9,NA,NA,CASSPMSSGANVLTF,TGTGCCAGCAGCCCCATGAGCTCTGGGGCCAACGTCCTGACTTTC
TRBJ2-1,TRBV13,NA,TRBD2,CASSLAGLAGVTNEQFF,TGTGCCAGCAGCTTAGCTGGACTAGCGGGAGTTACCAATGAGCAGTTCTTC
TRBJ1-5,TRBV10-3,once,NA,CAISERPDSLNQPQHF,TGTGCCATCAGTGAGCGTCCGGACAGCCTCAATCAGCCCCAGCATTTT
TRBJ1-1,TRBV18,NA,TRBD1,CASSPIGTGYTEAFF,TGTGCCAGCTCACCGATTGGGACAGGGTACACTGAAGCTTTCTTT
TRBJ1-1,TRBV3-1/TRBV3-2,NA,NA,CASSQAGSTEAFF,TGTGCCAGCAGCCAAGCAGGGTCCACTGAAGCTTTCTTT
TRBJ2-7,TRBV19,NA,TRBD2,CASSIVAGGFEQYF,TGTGCCAGTAGTATAGTAGCGGGAGGGTTCGAGCAGTACTTC
TRBJ1-2,TRBV19,NA,NA,CASSTISGIYDGYTF,TGTGCCAGTAGTACCATTTCAGGCATTTATGATGGCTACACCTTC
TRBJ2-2,TRBV6-5,NA,TRBD2,CASSLGGVDTGELFF,TGTGCCAGCAGCCTGGGGGGGGTCGACACCGGGGAGCTGTTTTTT
TRBJ1-2,TRBV2,NA,NA,CASVEGSQGGYGYTF,TGTGCCAGCGTCGAAGGGTCTCAAGGGGGCTATGGCTACACCTTC
TRBJ2-5,TRBV5-5,few,TRBD1,CASSSIGGALTETQYF,TGTGCCAGCAGCTCAATAGGGGGCGCGCTAACAGAGACCCAGTACTTC
TRBJ2-2,TRBV5-1,NA,TRBD1,CASSFQQGVYTGELFF,TGCGCCAGCAGCTTTCAACAGGGGGTCTACACCGGGGAGCTGTTTTTT
TRBJ2-1,TRBV12-3/TRBV12-4,NA,TRBD2,CASASGSWNEQFF,TGTGCCAGCGCTAGCGGGAGCTGGAATGAGCAGTTCTTC
TRBJ1-4,TRBV2,once,NA,CASSERQVVATNEKLFF,TGTGCCAGCAGTGAACGACAGGTGGTTGCAACTAATGAAAAACTGTTTTTT
TRBJ2-3,TRBV19,once,TRBD2,CASSGLAGASGDTQYF,TGTGCCAGTAGCGGGCTAGCGGGGGCTTCGGGGGATACGCAGTATTTT
TRBJ2-1,TRBV7-8,NA,TRBD1,CASSSGTGSSYNEQFF,TGTGCCAGCAGCTCAGGGACAGGGAGCTCCTACAATGAGCAGTTCTTC
TRBJ2-3,TRBV7-9,NA,NA,CASDPGQWTDTQYF,TGTGCCAGCGATCCTGGACAGTGGACAGATACGCAGTATTTT
TRBJ1-1,TRBV5-1,NA,NA,CASSLDLIGDTEAFF,TGCGCCAGCAGCTTGGATCTCATCGGGGACACTGAAGCTTTCTTT
TRBJ1-3,TRBV6-5,NA,NA,CASSYSRVNTIYF,TGTGCCAGCAGTTACTCCAGGGTGAACACCATATATTTT
TRBJ1-1,TRBV7-8,NA,TRBD1,CASSSQGGGTEAFF,TGTGCCAGCAGCTCACAGGGGGGGGGCACTGAAGCTTTCTTT
TRBJ2-1,TRBV4-1,NA,TRBD2,CASSQVLRTGLSQNEQFF,TGCGCCAGCAGCCAAGTTTTGAGGACGGGACTAAGTCAGAATGAGCAGTTCTTC
TRBJ1-1,TRBV7-2,NA,NA,CASSSQGSEAFF,TGTGCCAGCAGCAGCCAGGGATCTGAAGCTTTCTTT
TRBJ2-1,TRBV5-1,NA,TRBD2,CASSFNNRASGGEQFF,TGCGCCAGCAGCTTCAACAACCGGGCTAGCGGTGGTGAGCAGTTCTTC
TRBJ1-1,TRBV9,NA,NA,CASSTEPNTEAFF,TGTGCCAGCAGCACCGAGCCGAACACTGAAGCTTTCTTT
TRBJ2-2,TRBV7-2,NA,TRBD1,CASSFRTGWPGELFF,TGTGCCAGCAGCTTTAGGACAGGGTGGCCCGGGGAGCTGTTTTTT
TRBJ1-6,TRBV27,NA,NA,CASTLSAASSYNSPLHF,TGTGCCAGCACCCTAAGTGCGGCTAGCTCCTATAATTCACCCCTCCACTTT
TRBJ1-2,TRBV2,NA,NA,CASNPTNYGYTF,TGTGCCAGCAATCCTACTAACTATGGCTACACCTTC
TRBJ1-1,TRBV5-1,once,TRBD1,CASSLGTGDNQDTEAFF,TGCGCCAGCAGCTTAGGGACAGGAGATAATCAGGACACTGAAGCTTTCTTT
TRBJ2-7,TRBV7-2,NA,NA,CASSFPGVTYEQYF,TGTGCCAGCAGCTTTCCGGGGGTAACCTACGAGCAGTACTTC
TRBJ2-1,TRBV7-7,NA,NA,CASSLKGRSSYNEQFF,TGTGCTAGCAGCTTAAAAGGGAGAAGCTCCTACAATGAGCAGTTCTTC
TRBJ2-5,TRBV4-1,once,NA,CASSPAGRTQETQYF,TGCGCCAGCAGCCCCGCAGGTCGTACCCAAGAGACCCAGTACTTC
TRBJ2-3,TRBV7-9,NA,TRBD2,CASSTRLAYTDTQYF,TGTGCCAGCAGCACCAGACTAGCCTACACAGATACGCAGTATTTT
TRBJ1-4,TRBV27,NA,TRBD1,CASIRGQARRYEKLFF,TGTGCCAGCATAAGGGGACAGGCTCGAAGGTATGAAAAACTGTTTTTT
TRBJ1-5,TRBV28,NA,NA,CASKLSGARNQPQHF,TGTGCCAGCAAGCTCTCAGGGGCCCGCAATCAGCCCCAGCATTTT
TRBJ1-5,TRBV19,NA,TRBD1,CASTPGTGGEQPQHF,TGTGCCAGTACCCCAGGGACAGGGGGCGAGCAGCCCCAGCATTTT
TRBJ2-1,TRBV6-4,NA,TRBD2,CASSATSGGGNEQFF,TGTGCCAGCAGCGCGACTAGCGGGGGAGGCAATGAGCAGTTCTTC
TRBJ1-1,TRBV18,few,TRBD1,CASSTPRTGGGVPEAFF,TGTGCCAGCTCAACTCCTCGAACAGGGGGCGGGGTCCCTGAAGCTTTCTTT
TRBJ2-2,TRBV4-2,NA,TRBD1,CASSQEEDRAYLTGELFF,TGTGCCAGCAGCCAAGAGGAAGACAGGGCTTACCTCACCGGGGAGCTGTTTTTT
TRBJ1-2,TRBV5-6,NA,TRBD1,CASSSRDRGAGYTF,TGTGCCAGCAGCTCCCGGGACAGGGGGGCTGGCTACACCTTC
TRBJ1-1,TRBV14,NA,NA,CASSPLGSAEAFF,TGTGCCAGCAGCCCTCTCGGGTCGGCTGAAGCTTTCTTT
TRBJ1-5,TRBV3-1/TRBV3-2,many,NA,CASSQDQAQPQHF,TGTGCCAGCAGCCAAGACCAAGCCCAGCCCCAGCATTTT
TRBJ2-1,TRBV19,NA,TRBD2,CASSFPGLAGNEQFF,TGTGCCAGTAGTTTTCCGGGACTAGCAGGCAATGAGCAGTTCTTC
TRBJ1-4,TRBV3-1/TRBV3-2,NA,TRBD1,CASSQGLDRGAEKLFF,TGTGCCAGCAGCCAAGGATTGGACAGGGGCGCCGAAAAACTGTTTTTT
TRBJ2-5,TRBV30,NA,NA,CAWSAGVRSGSLQETQYF,TGTGCCTGGAGTGCCGGAGTCAGGTCGGGGAGCCTTCAAGAGACCCAGTACTTC
TRBJ1-2,TRBV18,few,TRBD1,CASSPTGTSYGYTF,TGTGCCAGCTCACCGACAGGGACCAGCTATGGCTACACCTTC
TRBJ2-1,TRBV7-3,once,TRBD2,CASSSISGRAYNEQFF,TGTGCCAGCAGCTCTATTAGCGGGAGGGCTTACAATGAGCAGTTCTTC
TRBJ2-1,TRBV27,NA,TRBD2,CASSLAGEYNEQFF,TGTGCCAGCAGTTTAGCGGGGGAGTACAATGAGCAGTTCTTC
TRBJ2-3,TRBV19,NA,NA,CASTPSSGVTDTQYF,TGTGCCAGTACCCCGAGTAGCGGAGTCACAGATACGCAGTATTTT
TRBJ1-5,TRBV15,once,NA,CATSKPGGRNQPQHF,TGTGCCACCAGCAAACCAGGAGGGCGCAATCAGCCCCAGCATTTT
TRBJ2-5,TRBV5-1,NA,TRBD1,CASSWDRGGETQYF,TGCGCCAGCAGCTGGGACAGGGGCGGGGAGACCCAGTACTTC
TRBJ2-3,TRBV12-3/TRBV12-4,NA,NA,CASGLSGTDTQYF,TGTGCCAGCGGGTTGTCAGGGACTGATACGCAGTATTTT
TRBJ1-2,TRBV6-5,NA,NA,CASQSGSGYGYTF,TGTGCCAGCCAGTCGGGGAGTGGCTATGGCTACACCTTC
TRBJ2-7,TRBV10-3,once,NA,CAISESTGSEQYF,TGTGCCATCAGTGAGTCGACGGGTTCCGAGCAGTACTTC